This T cell receptor beta chain emerged from a study of shared clonotypes between healthy human individuals. Recent acute infections and vaccinations were absent in the healthy HIV-negative adult donors. The split of CD4+ cells yielded CD45RA+ naive and CD45RA-negative memory subsets. For this clone: A much larger clonotype is one base distant, so this may be a read error.

Germline V gives CDR1 SNHLY, CDR2 FYNNEI. V was cut by 4 bases and J by 0 bases, with 5 bases left in between. The CDR3 is 13 residues long. Here immunoSEQ multiplex PCR was the method, and the copy in TCRdb shows in-frame clones only, minus some. The data show some 1,400,000 clones, roughly 97% seen once. The specimen sequenced was naive CD4+ T cells sorted from blood. Indicated subset: CD45RA+ positively selected. This TCR was sampled from a man younger than 40 in good health. The rearrangement uses TRBV2 and TRBJ2-3; D is unclear. For the CDR3, the DNA is TGTGCCAGCAGTGCGGGTAGCACAGATACGCAGTATTTT. This codes for CASSAGSTDTQYF.